This TCR beta chain derives from a study of memory CD4+ T cells and cytomegalovirus serostatus (dated by TCRdb to the late 2010s). Background on the whole study: The 35 or so healthy Belgian adults in the cohort included 9 who were CMV seropositive and 24 who were CMV seronegative. To replicate a published TCR-based CMV serostatus classifier, the researchers sequenced the CD4+ memory TCRbeta repertoires of a Belgian cohort whose cytomegalovirus serostatus was known. Study-wide conclusions, independent of this receptor: Results were interpreted as suggesting that the CMV-associated TCR signature is largely present in the CD4+ memory repertoire. On the Belgian cohort, the classifier based on the original framework reached a median bootstrapped AUC of 0.95, with a 95% CI of 0.76-1.00. Only CD4+CD45RO+ memory cells were sequenced, unlike the original study, which covered naive and memory CD4+ and CD8+ populations. Of 164 previously reported CMV-associated TCRbeta sequences, 60 to 85 appeared in the CD4+ memory repertoires, each in one to five individuals. For CMV serostatus prediction, a median bootstrapped AUC of about 0.95 was reached with the original framework, and a median bootstrapped AUC of roughly 0.89 was reached with a US-trained random forest.

The Quick-DNA Microprep Kit was used to extract genomic DNA from the sorted cells. TCRbeta DNA was amplified with the immunoSEQ hsTCRbeta kit following the manufacturer's protocol. An Illumina MiSeq instrument was used to sequence the TCRbeta libraries. The published analysis was carried out like this. Removing out-of-frame sequences left a few million distinct TCRbeta sequences, an average of approximately 61,000 per individual. Each individual was scored according to the count of 164 previously reported CMV-associated TCRbeta sequences and the total productive distinct TCRbeta count. A beta-binomial model was reimplemented in Python, and scikit-learn random forests with default parameters were trained on data from the US cohort. Classifier performance on the Belgian cohort was summarized as median AUC with percentile confidence intervals over 10,000 bootstrap iterations. TCRdb mirrors the immuneACCESS table, restricted to in-frame sequences. Some clones are absent from its copies; in checked studies, under half trace to an unresolved V gene, and the reason for the others is unknown. The D gene and trimming were derived from the DNA, and the V and J assignments and clone size from that table. For this sample the table gives approximately 52,000 clones, of which about 73% were detected only once. The ten largest account for approximately 0.71% of the sample.

V gives up 7 bases and J gives up 7 bases, and the segment between their germline ends measures 13 bases. CDR1 SQVTM and CDR2 ANQGSEA are derived from the germline V gene. The cysteine opens and the phenylalanine closes a CDR3 of 12 amino acids. Just the 36-base CDR3 DNA is kept, in frame starting at base 1. As regards this clone: Its antigen target is currently unknown. No clone much larger than this one lies a single base away; base qualities are absent.

A FACSAria II was used to sort memory CD4+ T cells, defined as single viable CD3+CD4+CD8-CD45RO+ cells. CMV serostatus was assessed using a Roche Elecsys assay, by which serum IgG against CMV pp150, pp28, p38 and p52 was detected. After thawing, total CD4+ T cells were enriched by positive selection with CD4 magnetic microbeads. The samples came from a different study that was designed specifically to examine the CD4+ T cell memory repertoire. Following standard operating procedures, peripheral blood mononuclear cells were isolated and cryopreserved, while serum was kept at -80 degrees C. Staining used CD3-PerCP (BW264/56), CD4-APC (RPA-T4), CD45RO-PE (UCHT1) and CD8-Pacific Orange (3B5) antibodies, with Sytox blue excluding non-viable cells.

The chain links TRBV29-1 with TRBJ1-4; the D gene cannot be named for sure. The sequenced material came from memory CD4+ T cells from blood. This TCR came from an adult in good health and CMV-seronegative. The base sequence is TGCAGCGGGCTTGAGCACGGTGAAAAACTGTTTTTT. Its translation reads: CSGLEHGEKLFF. Extended through the reference TRBV29-1 and TRBJ1-4 proteins, this CDR3 yields the full variable domain: SAVISQKPSRDICQRGTSLTIQCQVDSQVTMMFWYRQQPGQSLTLIATANQGSEATYESGFVIDKFPISRPNLTFSTLTVSNMSPEDSSIYLCSGLEHGEKLFFGSGTQLSVL.